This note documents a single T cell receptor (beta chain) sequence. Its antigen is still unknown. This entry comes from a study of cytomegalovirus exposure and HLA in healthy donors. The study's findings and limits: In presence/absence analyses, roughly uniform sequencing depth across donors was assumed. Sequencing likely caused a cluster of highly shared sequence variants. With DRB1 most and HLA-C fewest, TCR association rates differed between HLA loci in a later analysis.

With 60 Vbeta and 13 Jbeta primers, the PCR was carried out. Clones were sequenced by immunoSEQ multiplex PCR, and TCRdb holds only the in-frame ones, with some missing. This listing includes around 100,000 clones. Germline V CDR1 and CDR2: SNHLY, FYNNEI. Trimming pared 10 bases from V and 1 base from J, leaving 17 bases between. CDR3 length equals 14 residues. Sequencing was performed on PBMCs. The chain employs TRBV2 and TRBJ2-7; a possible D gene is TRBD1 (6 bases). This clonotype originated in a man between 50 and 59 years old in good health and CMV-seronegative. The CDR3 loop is CATGAESKSYEQYF. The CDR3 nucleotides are TGTGCCACAGGGGCGGAGTCAAAATCCTACGAGCAGTACTTC. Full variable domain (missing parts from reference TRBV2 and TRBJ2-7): EPEVTQTPSHQVTQMGQEVILRCVPISNHLYFYWYRQILGQKVEFLVSFYNNEISEKSEIFDDQFSVERPDGSNFTLKIRSTKLEDSAMYFCATGAESKSYEQYFGPGTRLTVT.